These 28 T cell receptor beta chains were sequenced from one sample in a study of cytomegalovirus exposure and HLA in healthy donors. PCR primers comprised 60 Vbeta and 13 Jbeta primers. Sequencing was performed with immunoSEQ multiplex PCR; in TCRdb, only in-frame clones are kept and a portion is missing. The sample lists 65,000 to 75,000 clones, about 65% seen once, with 2% to 2.5% in the top ten. Sequenced: PBMCs. These receptors all come from a woman aged 25 to 39 in good health and CMV-seronegative.

In its sample, this clone was seen once. The gene calls are TRBV14 and TRBJ1-1; the D is unclear. V shed 8 bases and J shed 2 bases, with 12 bases lying between them. Germline V lookup: CDR1 SGHDN, CDR2 FVKESK. There are 13 residues in the CDR3. As DNA, the CDR3 is TGTGCCAGCGCCCCCCGGGGAAACACTGAAGCTTTCTTT. It yields the protein CASAPRGNTEAFF.

The chain links TRBV2 to TRBJ2-1; 9 bases align to TRBD2. The trim removed 5 bases at V and 5 bases at J, leaving 10 bases unmatched. The CDR3 is 16 amino acids. The germline CDR1 and CDR2 sequences are SNHLY and FYNNEI. CDR3: CASSPRGRGGDNEQFF. DNA of the CDR3: TGTGCCAGCAGTCCAAGAGGGCGGGGGGGAGACAATGAGCAGTTCTTC.

The rearrangement joins TRBV10-3 to TRBJ2-4; no clear D gene. The CDR3 contains 14 residues. Germline-derived CDR1 and CDR2 are ENHRY and SYGVKD. Trimming removed 3 bases at V and 1 base at J, with 7 bases between. The CDR3 spells CAISDGRAKNIQYF. DNA of the CDR3: TGTGCCATCAGTGACGGCAGGGCCAAAAACATTCAGTACTTC.

This clone has a handful of counts. In DNA, the CDR3 is TGTGCCAGTAGTAATAGAGGGACAGGGGGCAGCGAGACCCAGTACTTC. The encoded protein is CASSNRGTGGSETQYF. J is TRBJ2-5 and V is TRBV19; 12 nucleotides align to TRBD1. The J segment lost 5 bases and the V segment lost 4 bases, leaving 8 bases of the junction unmatched. The CDR3 is made up of 16 amino acids. Germline V gene lookup returns CDR1 LNHDA and CDR2 SQIVND (reference sequence).

The chain has TRBV21-1 and TRBJ1-3. TRBV21-1 is described as a pseudogene. The CDR3 totals 16 residues. Here the CDR3 DNA reads TGTGCCAGCAGCTACTCGAGACAACGGAGGGGAAACACCATATATTTT. It encodes CASSYSRQRRGNTIYF.

V usage is TRBV4-3 and J usage is TRBJ2-5; D is uncertain. CDR1 and CDR2 from the germline V gene are LGHNA and YSLEER. V lost 4 bases and J 4 bases, leaving 10 bases between the germline ends. CDR3 length: 13 residues. This CDR3 is CASSRLIGETQYF. The CDR3 nucleotides read TGCGCCAGCAGCCGCCTTATCGGAGAGACCCAGTACTTC.

In this sample, this clone turned up many times. CDR3 sequence (DNA): TGTGCCAGCAGTTACTCCAGGGTTTTAGGCGAAAAACTGTTTTTT. This gives the protein CASSYSRVLGEKLFF. The rearrangement joins TRBV6-5 to TRBJ1-4; D is perhaps TRBD1 (5 bases). The CDR3 covers 15 residues. Germline V gene sequence: CDR1 MNHEY, CDR2 SVGAGI. Trimming removed 0 bases at V and 8 bases at J, with 13 bases between.

This chain joins TRBV6-5 and TRBJ1-2; TRBD1 agrees at 10 bases. V dropped 5 bases and J dropped 5; count of bases not matched to a gene: 5. The germline V gene encodes CDR1 MNHEY and CDR2 SVGAGI. The CDR3 loop spans 14 amino acids. The CDR3 loop reads CASSERTGGYGYTF. The CDR3 DNA sequence: TGTGCCAGCAGTGAAAGGACAGGGGGTTATGGCTACACCTTC.

V gene TRBV11-1 combines with J gene TRBJ2-3; TRBD1 matches 8 bases. Germline trimming cut 1 base from V and 4 bases from J; bases unmatched to any gene: 7. The CDR3 runs 16 residues. The germline V gene encodes CDR1 SGHAT and CDR2 FQDESV (reference sequence). The DNA of the CDR3 is TGTGCCAGCAGCTTAGGGACAGGGATGAGAGCAGATACGCAGTATTTT. This encodes CASSLGTGMRADTQYF.

The chain links TRBV2 to TRBJ1-1; D perhaps matches TRBD1 (6 bases). This CDR3 has 13 residues. V was cut by 5 bases and J by 6 bases, with 13 bases left in between. Germline V gene lookup returns CDR1 SNHLY and CDR2 FYNNEI. This CDR3 reads CASSSLGTSEAFF. CDR3 sequence (DNA): TGTGCCAGCAGTTCCTTAGGGACATCTGAAGCTTTCTTT.

The chain uses TRBV6-6 and TRBJ1-1; no definite D call. The ends were cut back, 2 bases at V and 11 bases at J, with 15 bases in the middle. Germline V gives CDR1 MNHNY, CDR2 SVGAGI (reference sequence). This CDR3 spans 13 amino acids. DNA for the CDR3: TGTGCCAGCAGTTACACCCCGGGATCAGAGGCTTTCTTT. It is translated as CASSYTPGSEAFF.

J is TRBJ1-2 and V is TRBV5-1; 7 bases fit TRBD1. Germline V lookup: CDR1 SGHRS, CDR2 YFSETQ. With 6 bases clipped from V and 6 bases from J, the junction kept 17 bases outside the gene matches. The length of the CDR3 is 16 residues. The CDR3 loop is CASIEIPRQGAHGYTF. CDR3 nucleotides: TGCGCCAGCATCGAGATACCGAGACAGGGCGCCCATGGCTACACCTTC.

V gene TRBV29-1 combines with J gene TRBJ2-3; D is perhaps TRBD2 (6 bases). The CDR3 totals 16 residues. From germline, CDR1 is SQVTM and CDR2 ANQGSEA. With 4 bases removed from V and 4 bases from J, the gap between germline ends came to 21 bases. As DNA, the CDR3 is TGCAGCGTTGGTCTCCTTACGGGGGATTTCGCAGATACGCAGTATTTT. It is translated as CSVGLLTGDFADTQYF.

The chain couples TRBV29-1 to TRBJ2-3, with 8 bases identical to TRBD1. The CDR3 sequence is 14 residues long. CDR1 and CDR2 from the germline V gene are SQVTM and ANQGSEA. The J segment lost 3 bases and the V segment lost 3 bases, leaving 5 bases of the junction unmatched. CDR3 amino acids: CSVEPRGPTDTQYF. DNA for the CDR3: TGCAGCGTTGAGCCCAGGGGGCCGACAGATACGCAGTATTTT.

The chain couples TRBV7-9 to TRBJ2-3; TRBD2 is a possible D gene (6 bases). CDR1 SEHNR and CDR2 FQNEAQ come from the germline V gene (reference sequence). Trimming took off 1 base at V and 2 bases at J, with 13 bases between the two ends. The CDR3 has 16 residues. This CDR3 reads CASSLDGGVPTDTQYF. The CDR3 DNA sequence: TGTGCCAGCAGCTTAGACGGCGGGGTCCCCACAGATACGCAGTATTTT.

The chain uses TRBV5-1 and TRBJ1-2, with D possibly matching TRBD1 (6 bases). Trimming cost V 2 bases and J 8 bases, with 10 bases left between them. CDR3 length: 12 amino acids. The V gene's germline CDR1 is SGHRS and CDR2 YFSETQ. The CDR3 DNA follows: TGCGCCAGCAGCTTACAGGGAGAGGGCTACACCTTC. This encodes CASSLQGEGYTF.

This chain connects TRBV30 to TRBJ2-3, with a possible D match to TRBD1 (5 bases). The CDR3 sequence is 12 residues long. Germline loops: CDR1 GTSNPN, CDR2 SVGIG (reference sequence). The V end lost 4 bases, the J end lost 4 bases, and 9 bases lay between the germline ends. The CDR3 nucleotides read TGTGCCTGGAAGGGGCTATCAGATACGCAGTATTTT. Its translation is CAWKGLSDTQYF.

The rearrangement links TRBV4-2 to TRBJ1-2; D perhaps matches TRBD1 (6 bases). The CDR3 extends over 14 amino acids. V lost 2 bases to trimming and J lost 6 bases, with 13 bases between them. CDR1 is LGHNA and CDR2 is YNFKEQ in the germline V gene. The CDR3 nucleotides read TGTGCCAGCAGCCAAACAACAGGGACCCATGGCTACACCTTC. Amino acids: CASSQTTGTHGYTF.

This chain joins TRBV23-1 and TRBJ1-2, with a weak D call TRBD1 (5 bases). TRBV23-1 is known as an ORF, though its function is uncertain. The CDR3 totals 15 residues. Trimming pared 6 bases from V and 0 bases from J, leaving 14 bases between. For the CDR3, the DNA is TGCGCCAGCAGAAATACGGACATTTCTAACTATGGCTACACCTTC. The encoded protein is CASRNTDISNYGYTF.

The chain couples TRBV18 to TRBJ2-2; the match to TRBD2 covers 10 bases. The CDR3 sequence is 19 residues long. Germline V lookup: CDR1 KGHSH, CDR2 LQKENI. With V trimmed by 3 bases and J by 1 base, 11 bases remained unmatched. In DNA, the CDR3 is TGTGCCAGCTCACCTCCTAGCGGGGGTGCGTTGATGAACACCGGGGAGCTGTTTTTT. Its translation: CASSPPSGGALMNTGELFF.

V and J are TRBV19 and TRBJ1-2, with 8 bases fitting TRBD1. The length of the CDR3 is 16 residues. With 6 bases clipped from V and 1 base from J, the junction kept 10 bases outside the gene matches. CDR1 and CDR2 (germline): LNHDA, SQIVND (reference sequence). DNA of the CDR3: TGTGCCAGTAGCCTATATGGACAGGGAGTTAACTATGGCTACACCTTC. Its protein is CASSLYGQGVNYGYTF.

This clone was seen more than once but under ten times. This chain links TRBV4-2 with TRBJ1-2, with D tentatively TRBD1 (6 bases). Germline CDR1 and CDR2: LGHNA and YNFKEQ. CDR3 length: 17 amino acids. V was shortened by 1 base and J by 1 base, with 16 bases between the two germline ends. The CDR3 nucleotides are TGTGCCAGCAGCCAAGTATTAGAACAGGGCCTTAACTATGGCTACACCTTC. Translating it yields CASSQVLEQGLNYGYTF.

V usage is TRBV11-2 and J usage is TRBJ2-5; a weak D match, TRBD1 (6 bases). V lost 1 base to trimming and J lost 5 bases, with 14 bases between them. CDR3 size: 15 residues. Germline-derived CDR1 and CDR2 are SGHAT and FQNNGV. The CDR3 is CASSLGGTGYETQYF. The CDR3 region has the DNA TGTGCCAGCAGCTTAGGCGGAACAGGGTACGAGACCCAGTACTTC.

This clone was recorded only once. This chain connects TRBV19 to TRBJ2-7; the D gene is possibly TRBD1 (6 bases). This CDR3 contains 13 residues. The germline V and J ends were trimmed by 5 bases and 2 bases, with 10 bases remaining between them. The germline V gene encodes CDR1 LNHDA and CDR2 SQIVND (reference sequence). DNA for the CDR3: TGTGCCAGTAGTCCTACAGGGACCTACGAGCAGTACTTC. This gives the protein CASSPTGTYEQYF.

The chain recombines TRBV4-1 with TRBJ1-6; TRBD1 aligns across 8 bases. The V gene's germline CDR1 is MGHRA and CDR2 YSYEKL. V was clipped by 4 bases and J by 6 bases; unmatched bases: 8. CDR3 size: 16 residues. This chain's CDR3 is CASSPILGQGNSPLHF. As DNA, the CDR3 is TGCGCCAGCAGCCCAATCCTTGGACAGGGTAATTCACCCCTCCACTTT.

J is TRBJ2-4 and V is TRBV6-1; a possible D gene is TRBD1 (5 bases). The V end lost 7 bases, the J end lost 7 bases, and 20 bases lay between the germline ends. Germline CDR1 reads MNHNS; CDR2 reads SASEGT. This CDR3 contains 15 residues. As DNA, the CDR3 is TGTGCCAGCACCCCCACAGGCCTTATACGGAACATTCAGTACTTC. This sequence encodes CASTPTGLIRNIQYF.

The CDR3 region has the DNA TGTGCCAGCAGCTTGGCGGAGGGACTCTACGAGCAGTACTTC. This codes for CASSLAEGLYEQYF. The chain uses TRBV5-6 and TRBJ2-5; possible D gene TRBD2, 6 bases. The assigned J gene may be wrong: the sequence end matches TRBJ2-7 better. Looked up from germline, CDR1 is SGHDT and CDR2 is YYEEEE. The length of the CDR3 is 14 residues.

The chain is built from TRBV13 and TRBJ2-5; 11 bases line up with TRBD2. Trimming removed 5 bases from V and 2 bases from J; junction bases left unmatched: 7. The CDR3 contains 16 residues. Germline V lookup: CDR1 PRHDT, CDR2 FYEKMQ (reference sequence). CDR3 bases: TGTGCCAGCAGCCCCCTCTTAGCGGGGGGGCAAGAGACCCAGTACTTC. The encoded protein is CASSPLLAGGQETQYF.